This T cell receptor (beta chain) was retrieved from a study of CD8+CD57+ T cells in acquired aplastic anemia. The V end lost 1 base, the J end lost 3 bases, and 9 bases lay between the germline ends. The CDR3 is 14 residues long. The germline V gene encodes CDR1 MGHRA and CDR2 YSYEKL. Study results and limitations: Lower diversity marked CD8+CD57+ cells in patients, relative to total CD4+ and CD8+ pools.

Selection for sequencing was limited to patients who had shown CD8+CD57+ cell expansion by flow cytometry. Profiling that covered TCR beta VDJ and CDR3 relied on genomic DNA as its template. TCRdb processed the reads anew with MiXCR; each CDR3 protein has one entry. The sample carries about 20,000 distinct CDR3 sequences, 30% to 40% recorded once. In this sample, this clonotype turned up many times. Its target is not known. The chain joins TRBV4-1 to TRBJ1-1; no clear D. Source material: CD8+CD57+ T cells sorted from PBMCs. Subset indicated: bead-enriched CD8+CD57+ effector memory T cells from SAA patients. The sequence derives from a human donor with aplastic anemia. The CDR3 sequence is CASSQGRFDTEAFF. In nucleotides, the CDR3 is TGCGCCAGCAGCCAAGGCAGGTTTGACACTGAAGCTTTCTTT.